A single sample gave rise to the 7 T cell receptor beta chains below, sequenced in a study of cytomegalovirus exposure and HLA in healthy donors. This PCR relied on a set of 60 Vbeta primers and 13 Jbeta primers. Produced via immunoSEQ multiplex PCR; TCRdb's table is partial and in-frame only. The data show about 140,000 clones, with roughly 73% seen just once and around 11% held by the top ten. Sequencing was carried out using PBMCs. These receptors came from a man aged 18 to 29 in good health and CMV-seropositive.

Here the CDR3 DNA reads TGTGCCAGTAGTCTCGGACAGGGCTACGAGCAGTACTTC. Its protein is CASSLGQGYEQYF. The V gene is TRBV19, the J gene TRBJ2-7, with 8 bases lining up with TRBD1. This CDR3 spans 13 amino acids. Germline trimming cut 5 bases from V and 3 bases from J; bases unmatched to any gene: 3. CDR1 LNHDA and CDR2 SQIVND come from the germline V gene (reference sequence).

The chain uses TRBV5-4 and TRBJ1-1, with D tentatively TRBD1 (6 bases). The V gene's germline CDR1 is SGHNT and CDR2 YYREEE (reference sequence). Trimming took 2 bases from V and 3 from J, leaving 11 bases between them. The CDR3 extends over 14 amino acids. CDR3 in amino acids: CASSLGSGDTEAFF. CDR3 in DNA: TGTGCCAGCAGCTTAGGTTCAGGGGACACTGAAGCTTTCTTT.

The V call is TRBV15, the J call TRBJ1-4; D is undetermined. Trimming cost V 3 bases and J 0 bases, with 11 bases left between them. CDR3 length: 16 residues. Germline V gene data show CDR1 as LNHNV and CDR2 as YYDKDF (reference sequence). CDR3 DNA: TGTGCCACCAGCAGCTTACAGCTTGCAACTAATGAAAAACTGTTTTTT. Protein: CATSSLQLATNEKLFF.

The rearrangement joins TRBV7-2 to TRBJ2-1; 10 positions agree with TRBD2. Germline V CDR1 and CDR2: SGHTA, FQGNSA. With V trimmed by 0 bases and J by 4 bases, 3 bases remained unmatched. This CDR3 is built from 16 residues. CDR3 DNA: TGTGCCAGCAGCTTAGCTAGCGGGAGGAAATACAATGAGCAGTTCTTC. Translated: CASSLASGRKYNEQFF.

The rearrangement joins TRBV6-1 to TRBJ1-5; no reliable D call. Trimming pared 1 base from V and 1 base from J, leaving 14 bases between. This CDR3 contains 17 residues. From germline, CDR1 is MNHNS and CDR2 SASEGT. The CDR3 protein is CASSEVPQGGSNQPQHF. The CDR3 DNA follows: TGTGCCAGCAGTGAAGTTCCCCAAGGAGGAAGCAATCAGCCCCAGCATTTT.

In this sample, this clone turned up a few times. The V call is TRBV28, the J call TRBJ2-3; 7 bases agree with TRBD1. CDR1 MDHEN and CDR2 SYDVKM come from the germline V gene. The CDR3 runs 15 residues. J lost 4 bases, V lost 4 bases, and 8 bases had no gene match. The CDR3 region has the DNA TGTGCCAGCAGTTCAGGGGGTTATTCTTCAGATACGCAGTATTTT. As protein: CASSSGGYSSDTQYF.

The rearrangement uses TRBV2 and TRBJ2-3; 11 nucleotides line up with TRBD2. The CDR3 extends over 15 amino acids. The junction had 9 bases not matched to a gene; V was cut back by 8 bases and J by 5 bases. Germline assignment: CDR1 SNHLY and CDR2 FYNNEI. The CDR3 is CASVSSGRGRDTQYF. CDR3 bases: TGTGCCAGCGTCAGTAGCGGGAGGGGTCGAGATACGCAGTATTTT.